One sample yielded the 3 T cell receptor beta chains listed below, sequenced in a study of blood T cell repertoires in COVID-19. The assay was immunoSEQ multiplex PCR, and TCRdb's table has in-frame clones only and misses some. The table records just over 200,000 clones, approximately 84% of them present only once. Sequencing was performed on peripheral blood. The receptors originated from a man older than 75 with acute or convalescent COVID-19.

This clone came up a few times. The V call is TRBV19, the J call TRBJ1-5; D gene unclear. Germline V gene data show CDR1 as LNHDA and CDR2 as SQIVND (reference sequence). The V gene lost 5 bases and the J gene lost 3 bases, with 14 bases spanning the gap. The CDR3 has 15 residues. In nucleotides, the CDR3 is TGTGCCAGTAGTCAGCAGGATCCGTTCAATCAGCCCCAGCATTTT. As protein: CASSQQDPFNQPQHF.

The chain combines TRBV6-2 or TRBV6-3 with TRBJ1-5; perhaps TRBD1 as D (6 bases). Germline V gene lookup returns CDR1 MNHEY and CDR2 SVGEGT. The CDR3 length is 15 residues. Trimming stripped 5 bases from V and 2 bases from J, with 13 bases between. The CDR3 DNA sequence: TGTGCCAGCAGTCCAACAGGGATGGGCAATCAGCCCCAGCATTTT. Residues: CASSPTGMGNQPQHF.

This rearrangement joins TRBV3-1 (or the pseudogene TRBV3-2) to TRBJ1-1; D is unclear. Germline V gives CDR1 LGHDT, CDR2 YNNKEL (reference sequence). CDR3 size: 13 residues. The V end was cut by 4 bases, the J end by 5 bases, with 11 bases between. The CDR3 sequence is CASSLRTGTEAFF. The CDR3, as DNA: TGTGCCAGCAGCCTAAGGACTGGAACTGAAGCTTTCTTT.